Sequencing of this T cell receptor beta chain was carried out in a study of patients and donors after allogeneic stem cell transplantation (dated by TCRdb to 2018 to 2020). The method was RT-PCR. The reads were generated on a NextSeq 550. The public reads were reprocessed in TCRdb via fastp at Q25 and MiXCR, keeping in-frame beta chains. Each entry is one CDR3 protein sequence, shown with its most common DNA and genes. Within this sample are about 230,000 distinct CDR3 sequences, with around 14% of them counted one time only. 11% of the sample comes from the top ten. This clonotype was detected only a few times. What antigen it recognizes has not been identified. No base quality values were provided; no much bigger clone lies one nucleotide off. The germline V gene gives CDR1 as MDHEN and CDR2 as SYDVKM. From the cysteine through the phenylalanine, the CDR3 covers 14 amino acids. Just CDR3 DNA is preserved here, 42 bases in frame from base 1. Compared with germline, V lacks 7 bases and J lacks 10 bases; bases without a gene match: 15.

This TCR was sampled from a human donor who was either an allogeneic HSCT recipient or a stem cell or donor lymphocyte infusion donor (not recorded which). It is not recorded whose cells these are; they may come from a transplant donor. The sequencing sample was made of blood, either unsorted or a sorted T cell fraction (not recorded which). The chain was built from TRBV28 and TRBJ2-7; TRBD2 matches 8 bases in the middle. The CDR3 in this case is CASTSGGLYDGQYF. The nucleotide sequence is TGTGCCAGCACCTCGGGGGGGCTTTACGATGGACAGTACTTC.